Listed below are T cell receptor beta chains from one sample, sequenced in a study of blood T cell repertoires in COVID-19. The data were produced by immunoSEQ multiplex PCR, yet TCRdb's version contains in-frame clones alone and is incomplete. The sample lists 100,000 or so clones; roughly 89% were seen once. Sequenced material: peripheral blood. The receptors originated from a human donor with acute or convalescent COVID-19. The donor label of this sample is uncertain. CDR3s include the opening cysteine and the closing phenylalanine or tryptophan. Each record gives: J gene, clone size, V gene, D gene, CDR3 protein, CDR3 DNA. D genes are given only for firm matches. Size tells how often a clone was seen (once, few, many) or the class of an expanded clone, and some rows leave it out.

J: TRBJ2-2
size: NA
V: TRBV30
D: NA
CDR3: CAWTRGPGELFF
DNA: TGTGCCTGGACACGGGGTCCCGGGGAGCTGTTTTTT

J: TRBJ2-2
size: NA
V: TRBV7-2
D: NA
CDR3: CASSFLTSYTGELFF
DNA: TGTGCCAGCAGCTTCCTGACTAGTTACACCGGGGAGCTGTTTTTT

J: TRBJ2-2
size: NA
V: TRBV24-1
D: NA
CDR3: CATSEKIGGLDTGELFF
DNA: TGTGCCACCAGTGAAAAAATAGGAGGGCTCGACACCGGGGAGCTGTTTTTT

J: TRBJ2-5
size: NA
V: TRBV2
D: TRBD2
CDR3: CASGGGQETQYF
DNA: TGTGCCAGCGGGGGGGGGCAAGAGACCCAGTACTTC

J: TRBJ1-2
size: NA
V: TRBV3-1/TRBV3-2
D: TRBD1
CDR3: CASSQVYRGGYTF
DNA: TGTGCCAGCAGCCAAGTTTACAGGGGTGGCTACACCTTC

J: TRBJ2-5
size: NA
V: TRBV3-1/TRBV3-2
D: TRBD1
CDR3: CAKGDRFRKTQYF
DNA: TGTGCCAAAGGGGACAGGTTTCGCAAGACCCAGTACTTC

J: TRBJ2-3
size: NA
V: TRBV28
D: TRBD2
CDR3: CASSLAGGPSLTQYF
DNA: TGTGCCAGCAGTTTAGCGGGAGGGCCGTCCCTAACGCAGTATTTT

J: TRBJ1-3
size: NA
V: TRBV27
D: NA
CDR3: CASSPLGGYSGNTIYF
DNA: TGTGCCAGCAGTCCCCTGGGGGGGTACTCTGGAAACACCATATATTTT

J: TRBJ2-7
size: NA
V: TRBV27
D: TRBD1
CDR3: CASSLGIGQGAYEQYF
DNA: TGTGCCAGCAGCTTAGGAATCGGACAGGGTGCCTACGAGCAGTACTTC

J: TRBJ2-6
size: NA
V: TRBV27
D: NA
CDR3: CASSLAGSFSGANVLTF
DNA: TGTGCCAGCAGTTTGGCAGGGTCCTTCTCTGGGGCCAACGTCCTGACTTTC

J: TRBJ1-1
size: NA
V: TRBV28
D: TRBD1
CDR3: CASSLRGSTEAFF
DNA: TGTGCCAGCAGTCTCAGGGGGAGTACTGAAGCTTTCTTT

J: TRBJ2-3
size: NA
V: TRBV28
D: TRBD2
CDR3: CASSILAGGSTDTQYF
DNA: TGTGCCAGCAGTATACTAGCGGGGGGGAGCACAGATACGCAGTATTTT

J: TRBJ1-1
size: NA
V: TRBV28
D: NA
CDR3: CASSKTANTEAFF
DNA: TGTGCCAGCAGTAAGACAGCGAACACTGAAGCTTTCTTT

J: TRBJ1-4
size: NA
V: TRBV30
D: NA
CDR3: CAWSVLREKLFF
DNA: TGTGCCTGGAGTGTACTGCGGGAAAAACTGTTTTTT

J: TRBJ1-5
size: once
V: TRBV7-2
D: NA
CDR3: CASSLFYSNQPQHF
DNA: TGTGCCAGCAGCTTATTTTATAGCAATCAGCCCCAGCATTTT

J: TRBJ2-5
size: few
V: TRBV19
D: TRBD2
CDR3: CASRVAGGTETQYF
DNA: TGTGCCAGTAGAGTAGCGGGAGGGACGGAGACCCAGTACTTC

J: TRBJ2-2
size: once
V: TRBV7-9
D: TRBD1
CDR3: CASSPGQGVAGELFF
DNA: TGTGCCAGCAGCCCGGGACAGGGGGTCGCCGGGGAGCTGTTTTTT

J: TRBJ2-1
size: once
V: TRBV9
D: TRBD2
CDR3: CASSGTSRNEQFF
DNA: TGTGCCAGCAGCGGGACTAGTCGGAATGAGCAGTTCTTC

J: TRBJ1-6
size: NA
V: TRBV5-8
D: NA
CDR3: CASSLRQGYNSPLHF
DNA: TGTGCCAGCAGCTTGCGGCAGGGGTATAATTCACCCCTCCACTTT

J: TRBJ2-7
size: NA
V: TRBV3-1/TRBV3-2
D: NA
CDR3: CASSPTGVRSYEQYF
DNA: TGTGCCAGCAGCCCCACGGGGGTACGGTCCTACGAGCAGTACTTC

J: TRBJ2-5
size: few
V: TRBV29-1
D: TRBD2
CDR3: CSVEWGGETQYF
DNA: TGCAGCGTTGAATGGGGGGGAGAGACCCAGTACTTC

J: TRBJ1-2
size: NA
V: TRBV27
D: TRBD1
CDR3: CASSLGGTGRYGYTF
DNA: TGTGCCAGCAGTTTAGGGGGGACAGGACGCTATGGCTACACCTTC

J: TRBJ2-3
size: NA
V: TRBV6-5
D: NA
CDR3: CASSSDSPGVKDTQYF
DNA: TGTGCCAGCAGTTCGGATAGCCCGGGAGTAAAAGATACGCAGTATTTT

J: TRBJ2-3
size: NA
V: TRBV10-3
D: TRBD1
CDR3: CAITQGAGDTQYF
DNA: TGTGCCATCACCCAGGGGGCTGGAGATACGCAGTATTTT

J: TRBJ2-7
size: NA
V: TRBV6-2/TRBV6-3
D: TRBD2
CDR3: CASSETSGSSYEQYF
DNA: TGTGCCAGCAGCGAGACTAGCGGGAGCTCCTACGAGCAGTACTTC

J: TRBJ2-1
size: few
V: TRBV19
D: TRBD2
CDR3: CASKGLAGGPGEQFF
DNA: TGTGCCAGTAAAGGACTAGCGGGAGGGCCCGGTGAGCAGTTCTTC

J: TRBJ2-1
size: NA
V: TRBV6-2/TRBV6-3
D: TRBD2
CDR3: CASSAGGGGEQFF
DNA: TGTGCCAGCAGTGCGGGAGGGGGGGGTGAGCAGTTCTTC

J: TRBJ2-5
size: NA
V: TRBV7-8
D: TRBD2
CDR3: CASSSRLAGGLETQYF
DNA: TGTGCCAGCAGCTCACGACTAGCGGGAGGTCTAGAGACCCAGTACTTC

J: TRBJ2-2
size: NA
V: TRBV29-1
D: TRBD1
CDR3: CSVEGTGGPLNTGELFF
DNA: TGCAGCGTTGAAGGGACAGGGGGACCACTGAACACCGGGGAGCTGTTTTTT

J: TRBJ1-4
size: NA
V: TRBV7-2
D: NA
CDR3: CASSPRWGPLATNEKLFF
DNA: TGTGCCAGCAGCCCCAGGTGGGGGCCCTTAGCAACTAATGAAAAACTGTTTTTT

J: TRBJ2-1
size: NA
V: TRBV5-6
D: NA
CDR3: CASSPSEGARYNEQFF
DNA: TGTGCCAGCAGCCCCTCGGAGGGGGCGAGGTATAATGAGCAGTTCTTC

J: TRBJ2-2
size: NA
V: TRBV19
D: TRBD1
CDR3: CASSIRGTDNTGELFF
DNA: TGTGCCAGTAGTATCCGAGGGACAGACAACACCGGGGAGCTGTTTTTT

J: TRBJ2-3
size: NA
V: TRBV9
D: TRBD2
CDR3: CASSVGDSGSTDTQYF
DNA: TGTGCCAGCAGCGTAGGCGATAGCGGGAGCACAGATACGCAGTATTTT

J: TRBJ2-3
size: NA
V: TRBV7-3
D: TRBD2
CDR3: CASSLRASGGLVDTQYF
DNA: TGTGCCAGCAGCTTAAGGGCTAGCGGGGGTCTAGTGGATACGCAGTATTTT

J: TRBJ2-6
size: NA
V: TRBV23-1
D: NA
CDR3: CASRQFSGANVLTF
DNA: TGCGCCAGCAGGCAGTTCTCTGGGGCCAACGTCCTGACTTTC

J: TRBJ2-1
size: NA
V: TRBV27
D: NA
CDR3: CASSLSAGLLSYNEQFF
DNA: TGTGCCAGCAGTTTATCCGCAGGACTACTCTCCTACAATGAGCAGTTCTTC

J: TRBJ1-3
size: once
V: TRBV6-5
D: TRBD1
CDR3: CASSYSDGDSGNTIYF
DNA: TGTGCCAGCAGTTACTCGGACGGGGACAGTGGAAACACCATATATTTT

J: TRBJ2-1
size: NA
V: TRBV30
D: NA
CDR3: CAWTLGSSYNEQFF
DNA: TGTGCCTGGACCCTTGGGAGCTCCTACAATGAGCAGTTCTTC

J: TRBJ2-1
size: few
V: TRBV6-5
D: NA
CDR3: CASSPQGFKQFF
DNA: TGTGCCAGCAGTCCCCAGGGGTTTAAGCAGTTCTTC

J: TRBJ2-1
size: NA
V: TRBV9
D: TRBD2
CDR3: CASSEALTRTSGFEQFF
DNA: TGTGCCAGCAGCGAAGCGTTAACCCGGACTAGCGGGTTTGAGCAGTTCTTC